This T cell receptor (beta chain) was profiled in a study of long-term antiretroviral therapy in people with HIV. V lost 5 bases, J lost 0 bases, and 14 bases lay in between. The germline gives CDR1 SGHNT, CDR2 YYREEE (reference sequence). The CDR3 extends over 15 amino acids. Samples were assayed with immunoSEQ v3.0 at survey level. TCRdb's copy holds only in-frame clones and misses some; the assay was immunoSEQ multiplex PCR. Of tens of thousands of clones in the sample, roughly 79% were seen once. This receptor was taken from a woman in her thirties or forties with HIV. The chain joins TRBV5-4 to TRBJ1-1; D perhaps matches TRBD1 (6 bases). The sequencing here drew on unsorted PBMCs, taken 1.1 years before starting antiretroviral therapy. The CDR3 coding sequence is TGTGCCAGCAGGGACAGCGGCCCCATGAACACTGAAGCTTTCTTT. This encodes CASRDSGPMNTEAFF.